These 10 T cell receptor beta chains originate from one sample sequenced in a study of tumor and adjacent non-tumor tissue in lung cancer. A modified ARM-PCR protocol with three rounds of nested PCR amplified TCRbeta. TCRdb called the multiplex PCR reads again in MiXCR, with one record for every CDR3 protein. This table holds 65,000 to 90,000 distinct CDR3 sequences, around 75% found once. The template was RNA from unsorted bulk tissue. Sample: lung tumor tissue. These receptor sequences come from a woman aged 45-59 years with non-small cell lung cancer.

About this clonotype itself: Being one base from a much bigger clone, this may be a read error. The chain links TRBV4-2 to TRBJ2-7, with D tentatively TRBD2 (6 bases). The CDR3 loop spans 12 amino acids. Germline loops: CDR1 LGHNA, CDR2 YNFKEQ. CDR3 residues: CVSSTGSNEQYF. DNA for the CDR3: TGTGTCAGCAGCACCGGGAGCAACGAGCAGTACTTC.

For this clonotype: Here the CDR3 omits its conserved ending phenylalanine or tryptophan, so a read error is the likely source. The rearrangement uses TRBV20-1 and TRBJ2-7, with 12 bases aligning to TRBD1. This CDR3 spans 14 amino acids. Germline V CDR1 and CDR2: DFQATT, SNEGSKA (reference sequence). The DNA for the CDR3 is TGCAGTGCTGAGCCCGGGACAGGGGGCTACGGGCAGTACATC. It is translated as CSAEPGTGGYGQYI.

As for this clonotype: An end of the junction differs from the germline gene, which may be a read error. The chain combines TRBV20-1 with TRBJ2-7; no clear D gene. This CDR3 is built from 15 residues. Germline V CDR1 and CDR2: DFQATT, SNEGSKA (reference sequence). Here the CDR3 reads CMARSIERPPYKQYF. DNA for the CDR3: TGCATGGCTAGATCAATCGAGCGACCCCCCTACAAGCAGTACTTC.

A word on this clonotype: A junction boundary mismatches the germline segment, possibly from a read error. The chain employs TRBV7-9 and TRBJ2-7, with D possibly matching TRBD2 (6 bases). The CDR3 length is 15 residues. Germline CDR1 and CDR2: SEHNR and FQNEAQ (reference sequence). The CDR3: CVSSLGGELVYEQYF. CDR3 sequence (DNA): TGTGTCAGCAGCTTAGGCGGGGAACTAGTCTACGAGCAGTACTTC.

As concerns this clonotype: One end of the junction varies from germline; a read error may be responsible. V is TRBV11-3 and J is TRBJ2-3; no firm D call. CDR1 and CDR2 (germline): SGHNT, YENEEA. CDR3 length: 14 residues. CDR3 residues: CSSSLDPGADTQYF. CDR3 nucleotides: TGTTCCAGCAGCTTAGACCCCGGCGCAGATACACAGTATTTT.

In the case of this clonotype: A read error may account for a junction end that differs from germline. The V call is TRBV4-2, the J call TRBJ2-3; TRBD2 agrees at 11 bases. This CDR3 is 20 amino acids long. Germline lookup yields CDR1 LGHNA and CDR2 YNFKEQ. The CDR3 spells CTSSHDVIISGRAVADTQYF. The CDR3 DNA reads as TGTACCAGCAGCCATGATGTGATCATTAGCGGGAGGGCCGTCGCAGATACGCAGTATTTT.

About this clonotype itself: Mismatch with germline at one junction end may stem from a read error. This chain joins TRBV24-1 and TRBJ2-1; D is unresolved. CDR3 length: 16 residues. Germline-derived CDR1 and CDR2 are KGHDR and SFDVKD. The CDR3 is CAISMASSRSYNEQFF. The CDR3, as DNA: TGTGCCATCAGTATGGCCAGCAGTAGATCCTACAATGAGCAGTTCTTC.

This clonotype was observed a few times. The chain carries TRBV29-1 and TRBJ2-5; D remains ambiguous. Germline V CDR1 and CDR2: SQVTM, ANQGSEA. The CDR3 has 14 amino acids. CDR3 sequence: CNVEYPEGQETQYF. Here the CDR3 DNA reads TGCAATGTTGAATACCCCGAAGGACAAGAGACCCAGTACTTC.

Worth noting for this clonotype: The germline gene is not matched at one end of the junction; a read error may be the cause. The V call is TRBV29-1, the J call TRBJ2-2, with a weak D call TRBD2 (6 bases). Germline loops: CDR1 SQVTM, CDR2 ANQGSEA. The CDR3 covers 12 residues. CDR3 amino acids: CSAGRSAGELFF. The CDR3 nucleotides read TGCAGCGCTGGGAGGAGCGCCGGGGAGTTGTTTTTT.

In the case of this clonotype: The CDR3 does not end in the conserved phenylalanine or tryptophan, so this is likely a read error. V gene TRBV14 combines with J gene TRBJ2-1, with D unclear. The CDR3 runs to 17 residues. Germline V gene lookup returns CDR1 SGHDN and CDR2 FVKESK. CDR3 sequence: CAGSQEVVEAPYNEQFI. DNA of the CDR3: TGTGCCGGCAGCCAAGAGGTAGTGGAAGCCCCCTACAATGAGCAGTTCATC.